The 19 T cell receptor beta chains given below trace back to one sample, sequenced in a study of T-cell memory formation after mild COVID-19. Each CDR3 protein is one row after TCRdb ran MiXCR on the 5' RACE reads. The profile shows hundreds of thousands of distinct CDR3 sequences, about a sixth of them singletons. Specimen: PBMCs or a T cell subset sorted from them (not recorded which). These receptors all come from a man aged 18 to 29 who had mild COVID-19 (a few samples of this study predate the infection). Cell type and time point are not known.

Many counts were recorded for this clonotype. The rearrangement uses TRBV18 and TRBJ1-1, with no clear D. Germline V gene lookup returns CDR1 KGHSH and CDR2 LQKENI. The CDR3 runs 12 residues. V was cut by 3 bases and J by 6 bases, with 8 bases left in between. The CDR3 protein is CASSPIVPEAFF. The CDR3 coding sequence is TGTGCCAGCTCACCCATCGTCCCTGAAGCTTTCTTT.

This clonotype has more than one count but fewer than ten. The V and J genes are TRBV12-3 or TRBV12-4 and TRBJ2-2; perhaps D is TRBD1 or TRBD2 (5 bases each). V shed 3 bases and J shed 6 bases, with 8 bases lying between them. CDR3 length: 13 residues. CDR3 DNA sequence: TGTGCCAGCAGTTTGTTGGGGGCCGGGGAGCTGTTTTTT. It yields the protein CASSLLGAGELFF.

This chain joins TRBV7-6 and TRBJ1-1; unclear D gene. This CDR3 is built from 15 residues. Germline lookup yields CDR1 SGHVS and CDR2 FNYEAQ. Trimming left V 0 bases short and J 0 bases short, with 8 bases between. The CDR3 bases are TGTGCCAGCAGCTTAGCCCCGACGGTGAACACTGAAGCTTTCTTT. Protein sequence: CASSLAPTVNTEAFF.

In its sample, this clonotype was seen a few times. The CDR3 coding sequence is TGTGCCAGCAGCTTGTACAGGGGGACAGATACGCAGTATTTT. Translating gives CASSLYRGTDTQYF. The V call is TRBV7-6, the J call TRBJ2-3; TRBD1 matches 8 bases. This CDR3 comprises 14 residues. The V and J ends lost 3 bases and 3 bases, in that order; junction bases with no gene match: 2. Germline V lookup: CDR1 SGHVS, CDR2 FNYEAQ.

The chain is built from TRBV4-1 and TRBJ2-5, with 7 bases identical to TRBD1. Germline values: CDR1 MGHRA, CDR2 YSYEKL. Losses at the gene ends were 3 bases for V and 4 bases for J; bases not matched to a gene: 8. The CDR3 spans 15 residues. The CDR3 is CASSHYTGVRETQYF. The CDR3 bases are TGCGCCAGCAGCCATTACACAGGGGTTCGAGAGACCCAGTACTTC.

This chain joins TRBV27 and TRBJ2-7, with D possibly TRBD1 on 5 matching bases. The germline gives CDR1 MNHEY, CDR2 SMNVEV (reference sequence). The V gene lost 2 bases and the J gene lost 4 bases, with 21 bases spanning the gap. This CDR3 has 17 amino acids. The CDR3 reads CASSLIGATGRAYEQYF. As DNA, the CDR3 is TGTGCCAGCAGTTTAATCGGAGCTACAGGACGGGCTTACGAGCAGTACTTC.

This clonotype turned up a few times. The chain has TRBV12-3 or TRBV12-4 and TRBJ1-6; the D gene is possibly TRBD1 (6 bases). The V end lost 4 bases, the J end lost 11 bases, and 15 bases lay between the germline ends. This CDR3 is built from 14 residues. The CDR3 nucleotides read TGTGCCAGCAGTTCAAGGGGGGTCTGGGCACCCCTCCACTTT. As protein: CASSSRGVWAPLHF.

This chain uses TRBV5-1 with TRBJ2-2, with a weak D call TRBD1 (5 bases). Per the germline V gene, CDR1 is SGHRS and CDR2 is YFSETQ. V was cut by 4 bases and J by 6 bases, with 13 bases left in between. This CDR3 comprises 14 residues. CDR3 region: CASSNQKGSGELFF. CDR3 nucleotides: TGCGCCAGCAGCAATCAGAAGGGGTCCGGGGAGCTGTTTTTT.

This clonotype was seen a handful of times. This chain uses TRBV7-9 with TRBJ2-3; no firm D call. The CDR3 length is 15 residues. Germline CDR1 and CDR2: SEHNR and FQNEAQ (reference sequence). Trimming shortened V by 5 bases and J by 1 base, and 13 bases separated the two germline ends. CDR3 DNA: TGTGCCAGCAGCGGTCCAGAGTTTCGCACAGATACGCAGTATTTT. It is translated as CASSGPEFRTDTQYF.

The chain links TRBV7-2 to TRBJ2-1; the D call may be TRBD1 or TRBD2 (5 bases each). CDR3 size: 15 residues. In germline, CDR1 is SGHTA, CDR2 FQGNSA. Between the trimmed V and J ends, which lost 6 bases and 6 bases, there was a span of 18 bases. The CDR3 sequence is CASSSWQGVGNEQFF. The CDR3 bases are TGTGCCAGCAGTTCGTGGCAGGGAGTCGGCAATGAGCAGTTCTTC.

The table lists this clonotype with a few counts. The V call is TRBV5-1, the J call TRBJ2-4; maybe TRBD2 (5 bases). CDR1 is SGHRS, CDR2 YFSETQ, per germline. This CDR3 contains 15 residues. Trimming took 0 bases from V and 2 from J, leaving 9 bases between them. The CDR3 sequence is CASSLDTGTKNIQYF. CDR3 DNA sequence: TGCGCCAGCAGCTTGGACACGGGGACCAAAAACATTCAGTACTTC.

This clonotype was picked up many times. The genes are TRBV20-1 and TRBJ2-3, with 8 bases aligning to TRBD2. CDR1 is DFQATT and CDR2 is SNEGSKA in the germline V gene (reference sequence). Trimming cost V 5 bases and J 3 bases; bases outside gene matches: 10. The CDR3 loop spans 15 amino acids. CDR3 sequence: CSAVPGTRGTDTQYF. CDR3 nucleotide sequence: TGCAGTGCTGTCCCCGGGACTAGGGGAACAGATACGCAGTATTTT.

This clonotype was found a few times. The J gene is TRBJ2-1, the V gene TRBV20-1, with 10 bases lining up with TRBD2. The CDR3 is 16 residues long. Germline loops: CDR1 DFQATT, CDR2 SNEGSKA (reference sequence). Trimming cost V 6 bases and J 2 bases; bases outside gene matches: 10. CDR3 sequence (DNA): TGCAGTGCGGGAGCGGGGGGGCCAGTAACCTACAATGAGCAGTTCTTC. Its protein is CSAGAGGPVTYNEQFF.

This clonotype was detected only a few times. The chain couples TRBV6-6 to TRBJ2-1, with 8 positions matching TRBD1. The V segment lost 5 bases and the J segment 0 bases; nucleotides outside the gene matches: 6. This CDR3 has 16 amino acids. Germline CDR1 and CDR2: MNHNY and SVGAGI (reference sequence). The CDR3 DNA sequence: TGTGCCAGCAGTCCCTGGACAGGGAGCTCCTACAATGAGCAGTTCTTC. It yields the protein CASSPWTGSSYNEQFF.

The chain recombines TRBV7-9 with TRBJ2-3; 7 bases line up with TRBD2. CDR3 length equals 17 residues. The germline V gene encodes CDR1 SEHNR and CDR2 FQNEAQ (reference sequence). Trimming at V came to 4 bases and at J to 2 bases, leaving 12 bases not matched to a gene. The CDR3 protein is CASSSQRTRANTDTQYF. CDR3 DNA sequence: TGTGCCAGCAGCTCCCAGAGGACTAGGGCGAACACAGATACGCAGTATTTT.

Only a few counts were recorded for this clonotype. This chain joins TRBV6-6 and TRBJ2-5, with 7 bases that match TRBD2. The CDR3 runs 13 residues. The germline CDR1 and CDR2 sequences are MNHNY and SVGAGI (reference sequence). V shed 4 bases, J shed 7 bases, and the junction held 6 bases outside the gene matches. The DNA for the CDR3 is TGTGCCAGCAGTTCCTCTTGGGGGGGGACCCAGTACTTC. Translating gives CASSSSWGGTQYF.

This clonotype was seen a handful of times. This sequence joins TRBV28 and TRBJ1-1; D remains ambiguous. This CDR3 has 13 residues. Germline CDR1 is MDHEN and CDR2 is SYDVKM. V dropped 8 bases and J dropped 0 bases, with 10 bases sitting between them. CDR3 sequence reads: CASVRWLNTEAFF. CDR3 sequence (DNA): TGTGCCAGCGTCCGCTGGCTGAACACTGAAGCTTTCTTT.

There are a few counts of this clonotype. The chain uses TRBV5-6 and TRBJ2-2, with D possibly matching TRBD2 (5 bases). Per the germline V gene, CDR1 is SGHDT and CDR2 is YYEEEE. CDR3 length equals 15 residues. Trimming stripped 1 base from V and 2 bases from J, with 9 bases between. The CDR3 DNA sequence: TGTGCCAGCAGCTTGCGGGGATTTAACACCGGGGAGCTGTTTTTT. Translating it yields CASSLRGFNTGELFF.

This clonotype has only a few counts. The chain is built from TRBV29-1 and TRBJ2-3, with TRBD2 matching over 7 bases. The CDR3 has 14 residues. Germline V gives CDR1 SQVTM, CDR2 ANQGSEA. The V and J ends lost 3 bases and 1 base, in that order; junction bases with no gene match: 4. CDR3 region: CSVDAGEGTDTQYF. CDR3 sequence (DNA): TGCAGCGTTGACGCGGGGGAGGGCACAGATACGCAGTATTTT.